This entry lists 2 T cell receptor beta chains sequenced from one sample in a study of T cell repertoires in cytomegalovirus infection. MiXCR, run by TCRdb on the reads, gives a single entry per CDR3 protein. The repertoire consists of over 85,000 distinct CDR3 sequences, with 16% occurring once and the leading ten covering roughly 8%. Sequenced: PBMCs. These receptors all come from a human donor in good health (CMV status not recorded). Some clones in this sample may be carry-over from other donors' samples.

Relative to its sample, this clonotype is medium-sized (0.01 to 0.1%). This chain joins TRBV7-2 and TRBJ2-3, with 12 nucleotides matching TRBD2. This CDR3 contains 17 residues. Unmatched junction bases numbered 13, after V lost 2 bases and J lost 10 bases. Germline assignment: CDR1 SGHTA and CDR2 FQGNSA. As DNA, the CDR3 is TGTGCCAGCAGCTTAATATCGGGACTAGCGGGCTCTGGGGCGCAGTATTTT. Encoded protein: CASSLISGLAGSGAQYF. The variable domain in full, completed from reference TRBV7-2 and TRBJ2-3, reads GAGVSQSPSNKVTEKGKDVELRCDPISGHTALYWYRQSLGQGLEFLIYFQGNSAPDKSGLPSDRFSAERTGGSVSTLTIQRTQQEDSAVYLCASSLISGLAGSGAQYFGPGTRLTVL.

This clonotype showed up many times. Written as DNA, the CDR3 is TGTGCCAGCAGCTCTAGGGGGGATTCACCCCTCCACTTT. Encoded protein: CASSSRGDSPLHF. V gene TRBV7-8 combines with J gene TRBJ1-6, with a possible D match to TRBD1 (6 bases). This CDR3 region has 13 residues. V was cut by 4 bases and J by 8 bases, with 9 bases left in between. Per germline, CDR1 SGHVS and CDR2 FQNEAQ.